The text below deals with one T cell receptor (beta chain). It has no known antigen specificity. One base away there is no much larger clone; base qualities are not given. The library relied on the immunoSEQ multiplex PCR assay. For TCR sequencing, RNA was extracted from every sample and reverse transcribed into cDNA to serve as template. First-strand cDNA was synthesized with SuperScript III using a 2:1 mix of oligo-dT and random hexamers. Amplification bias was assessed with a synthetic immune receptor repertoire, and residual bias was removed computationally. Per the authors' processing: Raw reads were preprocessed for error removal, and CDR3 was defined according to IMGT conventions as running from the conserved cysteine to phenylalanine. To get clonality, Shannon entropy was normalized by log2 of the number of productive unique TCRs and the result was subtracted from 1. Whether scalp clones were CD4 or CD8 was inferred by matching scalp TCRbeta sequences against CD4 and CD8 repertoires sorted from blood. This immuneACCESS table, as held by TCRdb, lists in-frame sequences with V and J called but not all clones. Of the missing ones, under half trace to an unresolved V gene in checked studies; the others have no known cause. That table supplies the V and J calls and clone size; D and trimming were determined from the DNA. For this sample there are about 170,000 clones; around 64% appear just once. The ten largest account for 11% of the sample.

The CDR3 runs 14 residues from the cysteine to the phenylalanine. Just the 42-base CDR3 DNA is kept, in frame starting at base 1. V loses 2 bases at its end and J loses 7 bases; junction bases beyond the gene matches: 7. In the germline V gene, CDR1 corresponds to MGHRA and CDR2 to YSYEKL. The data were obtained in a study of CD8+ T cells in alopecia areata (dated by TCRdb to between 2017 and 2018). Broadly, across the study: Treated patients were enrolled in an open-label pilot trial of oral tofacitinib, 5 to 10 mg twice daily, for moderate-to-severe alopecia areata. Patients stayed on tofacitinib for 6 to 18 months and then had 6 months of follow-up off drug so that delayed response and recurrence could be assessed. On the human side, TCRbeta sequencing was run on scalp tissue and on sorted CD4+ and CD8+ peripheral blood T cells from healthy controls and from alopecia areata patients with either patchy or totalis/universalis disease. Biopsies were taken from tofacitinib-treated patients at baseline and again at 4 and 24 weeks into treatment, and several of those patients also had a later scalp biopsy. Scalp clonality was compared among normal scalp (n=4), patchy alopecia areata scalp (n=8), and alopecia totalis/universalis scalp (n=8). TCRbeta CDR3 regions were amplified by immunoSEQ multiplex PCR using 35 Vbeta forward and 13 Jbeta reverse primers. High-throughput TCRbeta sequencing was used to examine T cell clonal expansion in alopecia areata in both the C3H/HeJ mouse model and human patients. RNA was obtained with the PAXgene miRNA kit for fixed scalp, the miRNeasy kit for PBMCs, and the RNeasy kit for mouse skin. The paper as a whole reports these results and caveats: Unlike mouse skin, which is dominated by gammadelta T cells, normal human skin has resident alphabeta T cells that are also sequenced, and this complicates analysis of the scalp TCR repertoire. TCR sequences shared between patients were less clear than in mice, possibly partly because of HLA diversity in the patient population. Compared with normal scalp, lesional scalp had higher clonality and more expanded CD8+ clones, particularly in alopecia totalis/universalis, a pattern that suggests antigenic drive.

This specimen's time point label, per the study, means: baseline before oral tofacitinib. From alopecia areata patients, peripheral blood was collected along with lesional scalp punch biopsies. PBMCs were separated by density centrifugation and stained for CD3, CD4 and CD8, after which CD4+ and CD8+ T cells were sorted on a FACSAria. The sequence joins TRBV4-1 to TRBJ2-7, with 8 bases matching TRBD1. The clonotype was recovered from a human donor with alopecia areata. This specimen was CD8+ T cells sorted from blood, taken at week 0. Read as DNA, the sequence is TGCGCCAGCAGCCAAAGAGTGACAGGGGAGGAGCAGTACTTC. Its coded protein is CASSQRVTGEEQYF.